Listed below are T cell receptor beta chains from one sample, sequenced in a study of control samples from healthy donors and cancer patients. TCRdb's table, derived via immunoSEQ multiplex PCR, lists solely in-frame clones and lacks some. The sample shows 150,000 to 200,000 clones, more than 80% of them seen only once. Input material: blood. Receptor source: a man under 40 in good health. CDR3s include the opening cysteine and the closing phenylalanine or tryptophan. The order of the fields is clone size, D gene, J gene, CDR3 length, V gene, CDR3 protein, CDR3 DNA. The D gene is left open where the match is weak. The size of a clone is reported for some rows only, either as once, few or many, or as a class for expanded clones.

>-|-|TRBJ1-4|13|TRBV30
CAWSWGSNEKLFF
TGTGCCTGGAGTTGGGGATCTAATGAAAAACTGTTTTTT
>few|-|TRBJ2-7|14|TRBV5-1
CASSLGDGPYEQYF
TGCGCCAGCAGCTTGGGGGACGGACCCTACGAGCAGTACTTC
>-|TRBD1|TRBJ1-5|16|TRBV19
CASSIVPLQGNQPQHF
TGTGCCAGTAGTATAGTCCCACTACAGGGGAATCAGCCCCAGCATTTT
>-|TRBD1|TRBJ1-3|15|TRBV5-1
CASSANGDRVDTIYF
TGCGCCAGCAGCGCAAACGGGGACAGGGTTGACACCATATATTTT
>-|-|TRBJ1-2|15|TRBV5-6
CASSLSTMRLYGYTF
TGTGCCAGCAGCTTGTCCACCATGAGGCTCTATGGCTACACCTTC
>-|TRBD1|TRBJ1-5|16|TRBV2
CASSEFSRGRFQPQHF
TGTGCCAGCAGTGAATTTAGCAGGGGGCGATTTCAGCCCCAGCATTTT
>-|-|TRBJ2-5|15|TRBV9
CASSAGWTLGETQYF
TGTGCCAGCAGCGCCGGATGGACGCTGGGGGAGACCCAGTACTTC
>-|-|TRBJ1-2|15|TRBV6-5
CASSNRDIPLYGYTF
TGTGCCAGCAGTAATAGGGACATACCCCTGTATGGCTACACCTTC
>-|-|TRBJ2-5|15|TRBV6-5
CASSPFQEGKETQYF
TGTGCCAGCAGTCCATTTCAAGAAGGGAAGGAGACCCAGTACTTC
>-|TRBD1|TRBJ2-5|16|TRBV5-4
CASSLWDSWNEETQYF
TGTGCCAGCAGCCTATGGGACAGCTGGAATGAGGAGACCCAGTACTTC
>-|-|TRBJ2-1|17|TRBV4-1
CASSQDLGQGSYNEQFF
TGCGCCAGCAGCCAAGATCTTGGGCAGGGGTCTTACAATGAGCAGTTCTTC
>-|-|TRBJ2-3|15|TRBV11-2
CASSLGQGRTDTQYF
TGTGCCAGCAGCTTAGGTCAGGGGAGAACAGATACGCAGTATTTT
>-|TRBD1|TRBJ2-7|15|TRBV19
CASSIGTGYSYEQYF
TGTGCCAGTAGTATCGGGACAGGGTATTCCTACGAGCAGTACTTC
>once|-|TRBJ1-5|13|TRBV11-2
CASSLGRDQPQHF
TGTGCCAGCAGCTTAGGCAGGGATCAGCCCCAGCATTTT
>-|-|TRBJ2-2|12|TRBV2
CASSATPGELFF
TGTGCCAGCAGTGCCACACCCGGGGAGCTGTTTTTT
>-|-|TRBJ2-2|15|TRBV5-4
CASSLAGTNTGELFF
TGTGCCAGCAGCTTGGCCGGGACTAACACCGGGGAGCTGTTTTTT
>-|TRBD2|TRBJ2-3|16|TRBV5-1
CASSLLSGRAGDTQYF
TGCGCCAGCAGCTTACTTAGCGGGAGGGCCGGGGATACGCAGTATTTT
>-|TRBD1|TRBJ2-5|13|TRBV24-1
CATKGQGSETQYF
TGTGCCACCAAAGGACAGGGGTCGGAGACCCAGTACTTC
>-|-|TRBJ2-2|15|TRBV7-9
CASSLAAGSTGELFF
TGTGCCAGCAGCTTAGCGGCCGGCTCCACCGGGGAGCTGTTTTTT
>-|-|TRBJ2-1|13|TRBV4-1
CASSQDRTIEQFF
TGCGCCAGCAGCCAAGATAGGACGATTGAGCAGTTCTTC
>few|-|TRBJ2-4|14|TRBV4-2
CASSQVLAKNIQYF
TGTGCCAGCAGCCAGGTACTAGCCAAAAACATTCAGTACTTC
>-|-|TRBJ2-5|13|TRBV10-1
CASSGHSLETQYF
TGCGCCAGCAGTGGTCACAGCCTAGAGACCCAGTACTTC
>once|-|TRBJ2-7|16|TRBV11-2
CASSLEKAISSYEQYF
TGTGCCAGCAGCTTAGAGAAAGCGATAAGCTCCTACGAGCAGTACTTC
>-|-|TRBJ2-1|14|TRBV29-1
CSVDSMATLNEQFF
TGCAGCGTGGACAGTATGGCCACACTGAATGAGCAGTTCTTC
>-|-|TRBJ1-3|17|TRBV15
CATSRGGPPHSGNTIYF
TGTGCCACCAGCAGGGGGGGGCCCCCCCACTCTGGAAACACCATATATTTT
>-|TRBD1|TRBJ2-2|15|TRBV11-2
CASSLRQGPTGELFF
TGTGCCAGCAGCTTACGACAGGGTCCGACCGGGGAGCTGTTTTTT
>-|-|TRBJ1-4|16|TRBV11-2
CASSILARATNEKLFF
TGTGCCAGCAGCATCCTTGCCCGAGCAACTAATGAAAAACTGTTTTTT
>-|TRBD2|TRBJ2-5|16|TRBV14
CASSRGLAGTEETQYF
TGTGCCAGCAGCCGAGGACTAGCGGGGACTGAAGAGACCCAGTACTTC
>-|TRBD1|TRBJ1-4|15|TRBV30
CAWSQRQGPNEKLFF
TGTGCCTGGAGTCAACGACAGGGACCCAATGAAAAACTGTTTTTT
>-|TRBD1|TRBJ1-6|16|TRBV19
CASSTVDRANNSPLHF
TGTGCCAGTAGTACGGTCGACAGGGCCAATAATTCACCCCTCCACTTT
>once|TRBD2|TRBJ2-3|14|TRBV30
CAWRGGLDRGTQYF
TGTGCCTGGAGGGGGGGACTAGACAGAGGTACGCAGTATTTT
>-|-|TRBJ2-7|15|TRBV2
CASSEAGAPGNEQYF
TGTGCCAGCAGTGAAGCGGGGGCCCCAGGGAACGAGCAGTACTTC
>-|-|TRBJ1-1|14|TRBV6-4
CASSVDIGNTEAFF
TGTGCCAGCAGTGTGGATATCGGGAACACTGAAGCTTTCTTT
>-|TRBD1|TRBJ2-5|15|TRBV5-1
CASSPPTGGEETQYF
TGCGCCAGCAGCCCGCCGACAGGGGGCGAGGAGACCCAGTACTTC
>-|-|TRBJ2-5|17|TRBV12-2
CASRLAPGTSAQETQYF
TGTGCAAGTCGCTTAGCGCCTGGGACTAGCGCTCAAGAGACCCAGTACTTC
>-|-|TRBJ1-1|13|TRBV7-9
CASSLRETTEAFF
TGTGCCAGCAGCTTAAGGGAGACCACTGAAGCTTTCTTT
>-|TRBD2|TRBJ2-5|15|TRBV6-5
CASSTSGGPQETQYF
TGTGCCAGCAGTACTAGCGGGGGACCCCAAGAGACCCAGTACTTC
>-|TRBD1|TRBJ1-1|15|TRBV4-2
CASSPPGQGITEAFF
TGTGCCAGCAGCCCGCCGGGACAGGGGATCACTGAAGCTTTCTTT
>-|TRBD2|TRBJ2-7|15|TRBV4-2
CASSQGGSGSYEQYF
TGTGCCAGCAGCCAAGGTGGTAGCGGGAGCTACGAGCAGTACTTC
>few|TRBD2|TRBJ2-5|15|TRBV3-1/TRBV3-2
CASSPQLAGIETQYF
TGTGCCAGCAGCCCTCAACTAGCGGGGATAGAGACCCAGTACTTC
>-|-|TRBJ1-6|14|TRBV21-1
CASSGDGHNSPLHF
TGTGCCAGCAGCGGGGATGGCCATAATTCACCCCTCCACTTT
>-|-|TRBJ1-1|12|TRBV30
CAWCGGDTEAFF
TGTGCCTGGTGCGGAGGGGACACTGAAGCTTTCTTT
>once|-|TRBJ1-2|16|TRBV5-6
CASSLAPGGSNYGYTF
TGTGCCAGCAGCTTGGCCCCGGGAGGGTCTAACTATGGCTACACCTTC
>few|-|TRBJ2-2|11|TRBV9
CASSVAGELFF
TGTGCCAGCAGTGTGGCCGGGGAGCTGTTTTTT
>few|-|TRBJ2-1|14|TRBV29-1
CSAPTPGTYNEQFF
TGCAGCGCGCCCACGCCCGGGACCTACAATGAGCAGTTCTTC
>-|TRBD2|TRBJ2-1|15|TRBV6-5
CAARAGGGGLNEQFF
TGTGCCGCCCGGGCGGGAGGGGGAGGTCTGAATGAGCAGTTCTTC
>-|TRBD1|TRBJ2-3|14|TRBV19
CASSIDGQVGTQYF
TGTGCCAGTAGTATAGATGGACAGGTAGGGACGCAGTATTTT
>-|-|TRBJ1-4|17|TRBV21-1
CASSKVIPGGEGEKLFF
TGTGCCAGCAGCAAAGTAATCCCGGGGGGCGAAGGTGAAAAACTGTTTTTT
>-|-|TRBJ1-3|13|TRBV5-4
CASSHPTGNTIYF
TGTGCCAGCAGCCATCCGACTGGAAACACCATATATTTT
>-|-|TRBJ1-5|13|TRBV6-2/TRBV6-3
CASTPYSNQPQHF
TGTGCCAGCACCCCATATAGCAATCAGCCCCAGCATTTT